These 22 T cell receptor beta chains came from one sample sequenced in a study of T-cell memory formation after mild COVID-19. TCRdb used MiXCR to reprocess the 5' RACE reads, holding one entry per CDR3 protein. The table includes 75,000 to 95,000 distinct CDR3 sequences, less than 15% detected once. The sequencing input was PBMCs or a T cell subset sorted from them (not recorded which). The receptor set was obtained from a young man who had mild COVID-19 (a few samples of this study predate the infection). Cell type and time point are not known.

This chain joins TRBV6-4 and TRBJ1-6; possible D gene TRBD1, 5 bases. Trimming took 0 bases from V and 9 from J, leaving 9 bases between them. Germline loops: CDR1 MRHNA, CDR2 SNTAGT. The CDR3 runs 14 residues. Written as DNA, the CDR3 is TGTGCCAGCAGTGACTCGGGGGGTACTTCACCCCTCCACTTT. Its translation: CASSDSGGTSPLHF.

In this sample, this clonotype turned up a few times. The rearrangement uses TRBV18 and TRBJ1-1; possibly TRBD1 for D (5 bases). Germline CDR1 is KGHSH and CDR2 is LQKENI. The CDR3 runs to 17 residues. The V end was cut by 6 bases, the J end by 1 base, with 21 bases between. The CDR3 nucleotides are TGTGCCAGCTCGTCCAGCGGCAAAGACAGACCGAACACTGAAGCTTTCTTT. Residues: CASSSSGKDRPNTEAFF.

This chain connects TRBV11-2 to TRBJ1-1; unclear D gene. Trimming shortened V by 5 bases and J by 4 bases, and 14 bases separated the two germline ends. CDR3 length equals 14 residues. Germline CDR1 and CDR2: SGHAT and FQNNGV. The CDR3 here is CASSAPARGTEAFF. CDR3 DNA sequence: TGTGCCAGCAGCGCCCCGGCCCGGGGCACTGAAGCTTTCTTT.

This clonotype showed up just a few times. The J gene is TRBJ2-7, the V gene TRBV5-1; TRBD1 matches 7 bases. The CDR3 is made up of 16 amino acids. V trimming: 5 bases; J trimming: 6 bases; junction bases outside the gene matches: 17. Germline CDR1 is SGHRS and CDR2 is YFSETQ. The CDR3 DNA is TGCGCCAGCAGTTTGTTACAGGGGACCACCTCAGGCGAGCAGTACGTC. Translation: CASSLLQGTTSGEQYV.

This clonotype turned up a few times. The genes are TRBV29-1 and TRBJ2-7, with D maybe TRBD2 (6 bases). Germline CDR1 is SQVTM and CDR2 is ANQGSEA. V was cut by 6 bases and J by 5 bases, with 14 bases left in between. This CDR3 has 12 residues. CDR3 sequence (DNA): TGCAGCGTCTGGGGGGTAGGTGACGAGCAGTACTTC. This translates into CSVWGVGDEQYF.

This chain joins TRBV3-1 and TRBJ2-7, with 7 bases lining up with TRBD1. J lost 1 base, V lost 5 bases, and 5 bases had no gene match. Germline V CDR1 and CDR2: LGHDT, YNNKEL (reference sequence). The CDR3 is 14 residues long. The CDR3 region has the DNA TGTGCCAGCAGCGCGCAGGGGGTTTCCTACGAGCAGTACTTC. Protein product: CASSAQGVSYEQYF.

The chain joins TRBV2 to TRBJ2-7; D unresolved. This CDR3 has 10 residues. Germline V gene sequence: CDR1 SNHLY, CDR2 FYNNEI. V lost 8 bases to trimming and J lost 7 bases, with 9 bases between them. CDR3 bases: TGTGCCAGCGTAGCCTTTGAGCAGTACTTC. It translates to CASVAFEQYF.

The chain uses TRBV6-2 or TRBV6-3 and TRBJ2-5; TRBD2 aligns across 8 bases. CDR1 is MNHEY and CDR2 is SVGEGT in the germline V gene. The junction had 4 bases not matched to a gene; V was cut back by 5 bases and J by 2 bases. CDR3 length: 14 amino acids. This CDR3 is CASSALAEQETQYF. The CDR3 nucleotides read TGTGCCAGCAGTGCACTAGCGGAGCAAGAGACCCAGTACTTC.

The chain uses TRBV12-3 or TRBV12-4 and TRBJ2-1, with TRBD2 matching 16 bases. The CDR3 is 19 amino acids. Trimming removed 5 bases from V and 3 bases from J; junction bases left unmatched: 10. CDR3 amino acids: CASSIPGTSGGVVYNEQFF. The CDR3 nucleotides read TGTGCCAGCAGTATCCCCGGGACTAGCGGGGGGGTGGTCTACAATGAGCAGTTCTTC.

This sequence joins TRBV7-3 and TRBJ2-3; 9 nucleotides align to TRBD2. The CDR3 runs 16 residues. After removal of 5 bases from V and 6 bases from J, the junction contained 12 bases not matched to a gene. The germline V gene has CDR1 SGHTA and CDR2 FQGTGA. The CDR3 sequence: CASSQGTGLAADTQYF. The CDR3 coding sequence is TGTGCCAGCAGCCAAGGGACGGGACTAGCTGCTGATACGCAGTATTTT.

This clonotype was picked up a small number of times. CDR3 bases: TGTGCCAGCAGTTTTACTAGCGCGTCCTACGAGCAGTACTTC. It specifies CASSFTSASYEQYF. J is TRBJ2-7 and V is TRBV12-3 or TRBV12-4; TRBD2 matches 7 bases. Trimming cost V 3 bases and J 1 base; bases outside gene matches: 3. The CDR3 length is 14 residues.

The V call is TRBV6-1, the J call TRBJ2-3; a weak D match, TRBD2 (6 bases). The germline V and J ends were trimmed by 1 base and 3 bases, with 11 bases remaining between them. Per the germline V gene, CDR1 is MNHNS and CDR2 is SASEGT. This CDR3 has 15 residues. The CDR3 protein is CASSEEKGRTDTQYF. CDR3 nucleotides: TGTGCCAGCAGTGAAGAAAAGGGGAGGACAGATACGCAGTATTTT.

The chain joins TRBV11-2 to TRBJ1-1; no definite D call. Germline V gene sequence: CDR1 SGHAT, CDR2 FQNNGV. Trimming shortened V by 5 bases and J by 3 bases, and 10 bases separated the two germline ends. This CDR3 is built from 13 residues. The CDR3 loop is CASSQRLDTEAFF. In DNA, the CDR3 is TGTGCCAGCAGCCAGAGACTGGACACTGAAGCTTTCTTT.

This chain connects TRBV28 to TRBJ2-1, with D perhaps given as TRBD1 or TRBD2 (6 bases each). The germline V gene has CDR1 MDHEN and CDR2 SYDVKM. V lost 7 bases and J 7 bases, leaving 17 bases between the germline ends. The CDR3 runs to 14 residues. CDR3 sequence reads: CASKDRLGGNEQFF. In DNA form, the CDR3 reads TGTGCCAGCAAAGACAGACTAGGGGGGAATGAGCAGTTCTTC.

This chain connects TRBV20-1 to TRBJ1-1, with D possibly TRBD1 on 5 matching bases. Germline CDR1 is DFQATT and CDR2 is SNEGSKA (reference sequence). The CDR3 is 12 amino acids. The V end lost 6 bases, the J end lost 0 bases, and 8 bases lay between the germline ends. In nucleotides, the CDR3 is TGCAGTGCGTCGGGGGTGAACACTGAAGCTTTCTTT. The encoded protein is CSASGVNTEAFF.

This clonotype was found a few times. The V gene is TRBV20-1, the J gene TRBJ1-2, with 8 bases fitting TRBD1. After removal of 3 bases from V and 1 base from J, the junction contained 7 bases not matched to a gene. Germline CDR1 DFQATT, CDR2 SNEGSKA (reference sequence). The CDR3 runs to 15 residues. CDR3: CSARGDRGDNYGYTF. DNA for the CDR3: TGCAGTGCTAGGGGAGACAGGGGCGATAACTATGGCTACACCTTC.

A few counts support this clonotype. V and J are TRBV27 and TRBJ2-7; D not certain. The CDR3 loop spans 16 amino acids. Germline values: CDR1 MNHEY, CDR2 SMNVEV (reference sequence). Trimming removed 0 bases at V and 0 bases at J, with 12 bases between. The CDR3: CASSLSPGPSSYEQYF. CDR3 nucleotide sequence: TGTGCCAGCAGTTTATCCCCCGGCCCCAGCTCCTACGAGCAGTACTTC.

The chain couples TRBV6-4 to TRBJ2-7, with 8 bases aligning to TRBD1. The CDR3 is 14 amino acids. The germline gives CDR1 MRHNA, CDR2 SNTAGT. After removal of 5 bases from V and 5 bases from J, the junction contained 8 bases not matched to a gene. As DNA, the CDR3 is TGTGCCAGCAGTTTAAGGACAGGGAAGAACGAGCAGTACTTC. Protein sequence: CASSLRTGKNEQYF.

The chain has TRBV9 and TRBJ1-1, with unresolved D. The CDR3 spans 15 residues. Germline CDR1 SGDLS, CDR2 YYNGEE. The V end was cut by 4 bases, the J end by 6 bases, with 19 bases between. The CDR3 DNA sequence: TGTGCCAGCAGCCCCCGAACCCGACCTAGGGCTGAAGCTTTCTTT. Amino acids: CASSPRTRPRAEAFF.

The chain links TRBV20-1 to TRBJ1-2, with unresolved D. The CDR3 is made up of 12 amino acids. The germline V and J ends were trimmed by 5 bases and 3 bases, with 10 bases remaining between them. The germline CDR1 and CDR2 sequences are DFQATT and SNEGSKA (reference sequence). The CDR3: CSAGKRDYGYTF. CDR3 sequence (DNA): TGCAGTGCTGGTAAAAGGGACTATGGCTACACCTTC.

The gene calls are TRBV6-2 or TRBV6-3 and TRBJ1-5; 7 nucleotides match TRBD1. The length of the CDR3 is 17 residues. Unmatched junction bases numbered 16, after V lost 5 bases and J lost 6 bases. Looked up from germline, CDR1 is MNHEY and CDR2 is SVGEGT. The CDR3 sequence is CASSTPATGWAGQPQHF. The CDR3 region has the DNA TGTGCCAGCAGTACCCCTGCGACAGGGTGGGCCGGTCAGCCCCAGCATTTT.

This chain links TRBV28 with TRBJ2-7; D perhaps matches TRBD1 (5 bases). The ends were cut back, 5 bases at V and 2 bases at J, with 22 bases in the middle. CDR1 and CDR2 (germline): MDHEN, SYDVKM. This CDR3 contains 17 residues. CDR3 sequence (DNA): TGTGCCAGCAGTACCCCTATGGGATGGGGCTTAACCTACGAGCAGTACGTC. Translation: CASSTPMGWGLTYEQYV.